The clone carrying this TCR beta chain was seen a handful of times. Its antigen is undetermined. This sample is drawn from a study of long-term antiretroviral therapy in people with HIV. From germline, CDR1 is SNHLY and CDR2 FYNNEI. This CDR3 is 14 amino acids long. Trimming cost V 2 bases and J 5 bases, with 12 bases left between them. Researchers report immunoSEQ v3.0 was run at survey level. Method: immunoSEQ multiplex PCR; TCRdb's copy keeps in-frame clones and lacks some. The repertoire holds about 40,000 clones, around 86% seen once, with approximately 5% in the top ten. Study-level findings and limits: Regardless of time point, clones expanded before ART dominated the repertoire.

The chain links TRBV2 to TRBJ1-2; no clear D. This specimen was unsorted PBMCs, taken 0.1 years before starting antiretroviral therapy. This TCR was sampled from a woman in her 50s with HIV. The chain's CDR3 is CASSELRGGYGYTF. DNA of the CDR3: TGTGCCAGCAGTGAACTCCGAGGTGGTTATGGCTACACCTTC.